Following are 29 T cell receptor beta chains from one sample sequenced in a study of T cell responses to AZD1222 COVID-19 vaccine. Some clones are missing from TCRdb's copy, which holds only in-frame ones; the method was immunoSEQ multiplex PCR. The table lists about 210,000 clones, roughly 94% of them singletons. Sequenced material: peripheral blood, taken 28 days after the second dose of the MenACWY control vaccine. The receptor set was obtained from an adult who received the MenACWY meningococcal vaccine as a control.

The V and J genes are TRBV6-5 and TRBJ2-7; 10 nucleotides line up with TRBD1. Germline V gene sequence: CDR1 MNHEY, CDR2 SVGAGI. The CDR3 is 14 amino acids. V trimming: 2 bases; J trimming: 3 bases; junction bases outside the gene matches: 1. Here the CDR3 reads CASSYGTGVYEQYF. CDR3 sequence (DNA): TGTGCCAGCAGTTACGGGACAGGGGTCTACGAGCAGTACTTC.

A single count supports this clone. The chain is built from TRBV7-3 and TRBJ2-7; D ambiguous. Germline assignment: CDR1 SGHTA and CDR2 FQGTGA. This CDR3 comprises 13 residues. Trimming took 3 bases from V and 2 from J, leaving 8 bases between them. The CDR3: CASSFGRAYEQYF. The CDR3 DNA is TGTGCCAGCAGCTTCGGCCGAGCCTACGAGCAGTACTTC.

CDR3 in amino acids: CSVVGTSGVHEQYF. In nucleotides, the CDR3 is TGCAGCGTTGTGGGGACTAGCGGGGTCCACGAGCAGTACTTC. V and J are TRBV29-1 and TRBJ2-7; 13 bases map to TRBD2. Germline CDR1 is SQVTM and CDR2 is ANQGSEA. The trim removed 4 bases at V and 5 bases at J, leaving 5 bases unmatched. CDR3 size: 14 residues.

The V gene is TRBV30, the J gene TRBJ1-1; D is possibly TRBD1 (6 bases). V lost 5 bases and J 3 bases, leaving 13 bases between the germline ends. The V gene's germline CDR1 is GTSNPN and CDR2 SVGIG (reference sequence). The CDR3 is made up of 13 amino acids. The CDR3 is CAWARGGDTEAFF. The CDR3 DNA reads TGTGCCTGGGCCAGGGGTGGGGACACTGAAGCTTTCTTT.

V usage is TRBV30 and J usage is TRBJ1-2; 7 nucleotides match TRBD1. Germline lookup yields CDR1 GTSNPN and CDR2 SVGIG (reference sequence). CDR3 length equals 13 residues. V lost 0 bases, J lost 4 bases, and 2 bases stayed unmatched. CDR3 amino acids: CAWSVGQLYGYTF. In DNA form, the CDR3 reads TGTGCCTGGAGTGTGGGACAGCTCTATGGCTACACCTTC.

The DNA of the CDR3 is TGTGCCAGCAGCTTAGGGTACAGTGGTTTCGCAACTAATGAAAAACTGTTTTTT. Translating it yields CASSLGYSGFATNEKLFF. The chain joins TRBV7-6 to TRBJ1-4; D remains ambiguous. The CDR3 loop spans 18 amino acids. V shed 1 base and J shed 0 bases, with 15 bases lying between them. Germline assignment: CDR1 SGHVS and CDR2 FNYEAQ.

The V call is TRBV6-5, the J call TRBJ2-7; the D gene is possibly TRBD1 (6 bases). The CDR3 contains 15 residues. V lost 6 bases, J lost 5 bases, and 20 bases lay in between. Germline-derived CDR1 and CDR2 are MNHEY and SVGAGI. DNA of the CDR3: TGTGCCAGCAGGACCAGGGGCCCCGGTCCCCACGAGCAGTACTTC. This encodes CASRTRGPGPHEQYF.

The chain joins TRBV6-5 to TRBJ2-4; 7 bases match TRBD2. This CDR3 contains 16 residues. CDR1 and CDR2 from the germline V gene are MNHEY and SVGAGI. The trim removed 1 base at V and 1 base at J, leaving 4 bases unmatched. CDR3 amino acids: CASSYLGGEAKNIQYF. The CDR3 nucleotides are TGTGCCAGCAGTTACTTGGGGGGGGAGGCCAAAAACATTCAGTACTTC.

This chain joins TRBV4-2 and TRBJ1-1; the match to TRBD1 covers 7 bases. The CDR3 contains 13 residues. Germline-derived CDR1 and CDR2 are LGHNA and YNFKEQ. V was clipped by 0 bases and J by 8 bases; unmatched bases: 3. The CDR3 reads CASSQDQGGEAFF. The CDR3 DNA follows: TGTGCCAGCAGCCAAGATCAAGGGGGCGAAGCTTTCTTT.

This chain uses TRBV28 with TRBJ2-1, with 10 nucleotides matching TRBD2. Trimming took 6 bases from V and 12 from J; bases not matched to a gene: 14. CDR1 is MDHEN, CDR2 SYDVKM, per germline. There are 15 residues in the CDR3. The CDR3 DNA reads TGTGCCAGCAGCTCCCGGAATAGCGGGGGGTCCCGGCAGTTCTTC. Encoded protein: CASSSRNSGGSRQFF.

The chain has TRBV18 and TRBJ2-7; D is undetermined. Germline-derived CDR1 and CDR2 are KGHSH and LQKENI. Trimming took 1 base from V and 1 from J, leaving 8 bases between them. There are 14 residues in the CDR3. CDR3 nucleotides: TGTGCCAGCTCACCACACGAGGAATCCTACGAGCAGTACTTC. As protein: CASSPHEESYEQYF. Supplemented by reference TRBV18 and TRBJ2-7, the full variable domain reads NAGVMQNPRHLVRRRGQEARLRCSPMKGHSHVYWYRQLPEEGLKFMVYLQKENIIDESGMPKERFSAEFPKEGPSILRIQQVVRGDSAAYFCASSPHEESYEQYFGPGTRLTVT.

The chain couples TRBV11-2 to TRBJ1-6; 7 nucleotides match TRBD1. There are 14 residues in the CDR3. With 5 bases clipped from V and 6 bases from J, the junction kept 4 bases outside the gene matches. Germline assignment: CDR1 SGHAT and CDR2 FQNNGV. Here the CDR3 DNA reads TGTGCCAGCAGCCTCGACAGGGTTAATTCACCCCTCCACTTT. As protein: CASSLDRVNSPLHF.

The chain combines TRBV6-1 with TRBJ1-1; D call uncertain. V shed 3 bases and J shed 0 bases, with 17 bases lying between them. Germline CDR1 and CDR2: MNHNS and SASEGT. CDR3 size: 17 residues. The CDR3 spells CASSDWKAPFMNTEAFF. The CDR3 region has the DNA TGTGCCAGCAGTGATTGGAAAGCACCCTTTATGAACACTGAAGCTTTCTTT.

This chain links TRBV18 with TRBJ1-2; TRBD1 is a possible D gene (5 bases). V was pared by 6 bases and J by 7 bases, with 18 bases between. Germline assignment: CDR1 KGHSH and CDR2 LQKENI. CDR3 length: 14 residues. CDR3 in DNA: TGTGCCAGCTCGGCAACCCCAGGGAGTGCTGGCTACACCTTC. Translated: CASSATPGSAGYTF.

The chain links TRBV5-1 to TRBJ2-5, with D hard to call. The ends were cut back, 5 bases at V and 2 bases at J, with 4 bases in the middle. The germline V gene encodes CDR1 SGHRS and CDR2 YFSETQ. The CDR3 is made up of 11 amino acids. CDR3 region: CASRDQETQYF. The CDR3 DNA reads as TGCGCCAGCAGGGATCAAGAGACCCAGTACTTC.

This rearrangement joins TRBV14 to TRBJ1-2; TRBD1 might be the D (6 bases). The CDR3 is made up of 18 amino acids. CDR1 is SGHDN, CDR2 FVKESK, per germline. The V end lost 5 bases, the J end lost 1 base, and 23 bases lay between the germline ends. Here the CDR3 DNA reads TGTGCCAGCAGCACCCGGACAGCAGGGAGCCCGTTTAACTATGGCTACACCTTC. This translates into CASSTRTAGSPFNYGYTF.

The chain uses TRBV28 and TRBJ1-2; tentative D call: TRBD1 (5 bases). The CDR3 length is 15 residues. V was trimmed by 3 bases and J by 8 bases, leaving 19 bases between them. Germline V gene sequence: CDR1 MDHEN, CDR2 SYDVKM. The DNA of the CDR3 is TGTGCCAGCAGTTTTGGGGCAGAACTTTCGAGGGGCTACACCTTC. Translation gives CASSFGAELSRGYTF.

V usage is TRBV4-3 and J usage is TRBJ1-4; a possible D gene is TRBD1 (5 bases). Germline CDR1 LGHNA, CDR2 YSLEER. V lost 1 base and J 6 bases, leaving 9 bases between the germline ends. This CDR3 is 14 amino acids long. The CDR3 nucleotides are TGCGCCAGCAGCCAAGGGGGGATCGATGAAAAACTGTTTTTT. Its protein is CASSQGGIDEKLFF.

The CDR3 sequence: CASSPGDSGNTIYF. Here the CDR3 DNA reads TGTGCCAGCTCACCAGGAGACTCTGGAAACACCATATATTTT. The chain uses TRBV18 and TRBJ1-3; D call uncertain. The CDR3 sequence is 14 residues long. The germline V gene encodes CDR1 KGHSH and CDR2 LQKENI. V was cut by 2 bases and J by 0 bases, with 5 bases left in between.

The chain couples TRBV28 to TRBJ2-5, with TRBD1 as a possible D gene (6 bases). Per the germline V gene, CDR1 is MDHEN and CDR2 is SYDVKM. The CDR3 has 14 residues. V dropped 5 bases and J dropped 6 bases, with 16 bases sitting between them. CDR3 sequence reads: CASSPFGGEKTQYF. In DNA form, the CDR3 reads TGTGCCAGCAGTCCCTTTGGGGGCGAAAAGACCCAGTACTTC.

The sample holds a few counts of this clone. The V gene is TRBV15, the J gene TRBJ2-7, with D possibly TRBD2 on 5 matching bases. The CDR3 loop spans 14 amino acids. V dropped 5 bases and J dropped 4 bases, with 15 bases sitting between them. Looked up from germline, CDR1 is LNHNV and CDR2 is YYDKDF (reference sequence). The chain's CDR3 is CATSPPGSKYEQYF. Here the CDR3 DNA reads TGTGCCACCAGCCCCCCGGGGAGTAAGTACGAGCAGTACTTC. Combining the CDR3 with reference TRBV15 and TRBJ2-7 gives the whole variable domain DAMVIQNPRYQVTQFGKPVTLSCSQTLNHNVMYWYQQKSSQAPKLLFHYYDKDFNNEADTPDNFQSRRPNTSFCFLDIRSPGLGDTAMYLCATSPPGSKYEQYFGPGTRLTVT.

V usage is TRBV12-3 or TRBV12-4 and J usage is TRBJ1-1, with D maybe TRBD1 (6 bases). Trimming pared 8 bases from V and 1 base from J, leaving 11 bases between. This CDR3 has 13 amino acids. This chain's CDR3 is CASVIQGNTEAFF. The CDR3 nucleotides are TGTGCCAGCGTAATACAGGGGAACACTGAAGCTTTCTTT.

The rearrangement links TRBV7-9 to TRBJ1-6, with D hard to call. The CDR3 has 12 residues. Trimming cost V 1 base and J 9 bases, with 4 bases left between them. Germline V gene lookup returns CDR1 SEHNR and CDR2 FQNEAQ (reference sequence). The CDR3, as DNA: TGTGCCAGCAGCTTAGGGATTTCACCCCTCCACTTT. Amino acid sequence: CASSLGISPLHF.

The chain uses TRBV12-5 and TRBJ2-3; D may be TRBD2 (5 bases). This CDR3 spans 15 amino acids. Germline CDR1 and CDR2: LGHNT and FRNRAP. Trimming left V 6 bases short and J 2 bases short, with 15 bases between. This CDR3 reads CASGESGSPTDTQYF. For the CDR3, the DNA is TGTGCTAGTGGGGAAAGCGGATCCCCCACAGATACGCAGTATTTT.

The genes are TRBV28 and TRBJ2-7; D is possibly TRBD1 or TRBD2 (5 bases each). The ends were cut back, 4 bases at V and 2 bases at J, with 15 bases in the middle. The CDR3 runs 15 residues. Germline V lookup: CDR1 MDHEN, CDR2 SYDVKM. The CDR3 DNA sequence: TGTGCCAGCAGTTACAGCTTCGGGGACCCCTACGAGCAGTACTTC. Its protein is CASSYSFGDPYEQYF.

The chain carries TRBV5-6 and TRBJ1-5; no reliable D call. This CDR3 is built from 14 residues. The germline gives CDR1 SGHDT, CDR2 YYEEEE. V lost 1 base to trimming and J lost 0 bases, with 5 bases between them. Here the CDR3 DNA reads TGTGCCAGCAGCTTGAGTTATAGCAATCAGCCCCAGCATTTT. Translation gives CASSLSYSNQPQHF.

The rearrangement joins TRBV5-4 to TRBJ1-3; the D is unclear. Germline loops: CDR1 SGHNT, CDR2 YYREEE (reference sequence). The CDR3 extends over 19 amino acids. V lost 0 bases and J 3 bases, leaving 22 bases between the germline ends. Here the CDR3 DNA reads TGTGCCAGCAGCTTGGCCCTCCGGTTCGGCCAGACCTTTGGAAACACCATATATTTT. This gives the protein CASSLALRFGQTFGNTIYF.

The rearrangement joins TRBV5-4 to TRBJ1-4; TRBD1 aligns across 8 bases. Germline V gives CDR1 SGHNT, CDR2 YYREEE (reference sequence). This CDR3 has 14 amino acids. With 3 bases clipped from V and 8 bases from J, the junction kept 6 bases outside the gene matches. CDR3 DNA sequence: TGTGCCAGCAGCTCGGGACAGGAGAGCGAAAAACTGTTTTTT. Translation gives CASSSGQESEKLFF.

This clone was recorded once. V and J are TRBV27 and TRBJ2-7; D possibly corresponds to TRBD1 (5 bases). The V and J ends lost 4 bases and 4 bases respectively, with 17 bases between them. CDR3 length equals 15 residues. Per germline, CDR1 MNHEY and CDR2 SMNVEV (reference sequence). The CDR3: CASSYGPGQVYEQYF. The CDR3 DNA reads as TGTGCCAGCAGTTACGGGCCCGGACAAGTTTACGAGCAGTACTTC.